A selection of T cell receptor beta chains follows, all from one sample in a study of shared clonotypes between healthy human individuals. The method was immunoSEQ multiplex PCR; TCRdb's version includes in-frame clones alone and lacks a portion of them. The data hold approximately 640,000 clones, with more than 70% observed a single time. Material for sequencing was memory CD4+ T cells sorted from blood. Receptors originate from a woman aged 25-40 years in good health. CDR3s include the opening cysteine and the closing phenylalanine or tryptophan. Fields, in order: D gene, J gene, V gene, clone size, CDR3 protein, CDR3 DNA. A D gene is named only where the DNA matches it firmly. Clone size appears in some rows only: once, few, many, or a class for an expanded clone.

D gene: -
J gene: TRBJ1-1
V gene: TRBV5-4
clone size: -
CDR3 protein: CASSLDIHTEAFF
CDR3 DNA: TGTGCCAGCAGCTTGGACATCCACACTGAAGCTTTCTTT

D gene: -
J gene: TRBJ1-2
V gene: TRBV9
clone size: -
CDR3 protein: CAKVSRGYTF
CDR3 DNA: TGTGCCAAAGTATCCCGTGGCTACACCTTC

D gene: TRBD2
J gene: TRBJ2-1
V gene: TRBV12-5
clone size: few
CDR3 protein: CASGSSGYNEQFF
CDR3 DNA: TGTGCTAGTGGTAGTAGCGGGTACAATGAGCAGTTCTTC

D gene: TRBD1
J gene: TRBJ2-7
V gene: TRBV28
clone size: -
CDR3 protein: CASTSWTGSSYEQYF
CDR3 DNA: TGTGCCAGCACCTCCTGGACAGGGTCCTCCTACGAGCAGTACTTC

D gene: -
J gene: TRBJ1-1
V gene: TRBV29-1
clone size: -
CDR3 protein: CSVGEGRAEAFF
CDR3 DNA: TGCAGCGTTGGAGAGGGAAGGGCTGAAGCTTTCTTT

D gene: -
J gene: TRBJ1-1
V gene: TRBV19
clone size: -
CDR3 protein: CASSIATITRANTEAFF
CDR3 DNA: TGTGCCAGTAGTATAGCTACTATTACACGGGCGAACACTGAAGCTTTCTTT

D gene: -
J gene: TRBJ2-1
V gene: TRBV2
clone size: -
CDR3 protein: CASRPGTHNEQFF
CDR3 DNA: TGTGCCAGCAGGCCCGGGACCCACAATGAGCAGTTCTTC

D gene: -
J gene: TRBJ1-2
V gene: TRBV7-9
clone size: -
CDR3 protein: CASSLSQDYGYTF
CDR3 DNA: TGTGCCAGCAGCTTGTCCCAGGACTATGGCTACACCTTC

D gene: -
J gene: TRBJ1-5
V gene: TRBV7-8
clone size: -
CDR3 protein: CASSFGGIVDQPQHF
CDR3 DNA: TGTGCCAGCAGCTTCGGGGGAATAGTCGATCAGCCCCAGCATTTT

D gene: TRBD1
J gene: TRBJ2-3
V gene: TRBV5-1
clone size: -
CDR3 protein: CASSRAGGWADTQYF
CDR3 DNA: TGCGCCAGCTCCCGGGCAGGGGGTTGGGCAGATACGCAGTATTTT

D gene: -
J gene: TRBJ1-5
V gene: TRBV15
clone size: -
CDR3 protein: CATSTLRERGAYQPQHF
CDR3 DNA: TGTGCCACCAGCACCCTTAGGGAGCGCGGGGCCTATCAGCCCCAGCATTTT

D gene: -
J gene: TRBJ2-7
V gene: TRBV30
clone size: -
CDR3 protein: CAWSDRGQTYEQYF
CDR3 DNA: TGTGCCTGGAGTGATAGGGGTCAGACCTACGAGCAGTACTTC

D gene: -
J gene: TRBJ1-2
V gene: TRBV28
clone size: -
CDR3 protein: CATGGSGYGYTF
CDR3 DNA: TGTGCCACGGGGGGCAGCGGCTATGGCTACACCTTC

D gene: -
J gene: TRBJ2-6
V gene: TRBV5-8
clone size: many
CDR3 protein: CASSQNSHGESGANVLTF
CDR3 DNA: TGTGCCAGCAGCCAAAACAGTCACGGGGAATCTGGGGCCAACGTCCTGACTTTC

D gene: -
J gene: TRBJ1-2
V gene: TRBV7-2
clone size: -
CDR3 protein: CASSLALYSPVGGYTF
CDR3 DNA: TGTGCCAGCAGCTTAGCGCTATACAGCCCAGTTGGGGGCTACACCTTC

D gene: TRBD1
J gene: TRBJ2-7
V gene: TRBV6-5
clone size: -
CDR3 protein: CATARGQALYEQYF
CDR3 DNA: TGTGCCACGGCCAGGGGGCAAGCCCTCTACGAGCAGTACTTC

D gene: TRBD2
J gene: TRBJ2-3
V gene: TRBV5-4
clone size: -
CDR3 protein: CASTRRSGSGADTQYF
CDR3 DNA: TGTGCCAGCACCCGGCGGAGCGGGAGTGGGGCAGATACGCAGTATTTT

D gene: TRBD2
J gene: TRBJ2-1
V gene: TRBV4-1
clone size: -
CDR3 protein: CASSRLAGGNNEQFF
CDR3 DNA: TGCGCCAGCAGCCGACTAGCGGGGGGCAACAATGAGCAGTTCTTC

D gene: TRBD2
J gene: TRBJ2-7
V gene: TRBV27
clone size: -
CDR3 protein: CASRPGSSGGFYEQYF
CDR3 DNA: TGTGCCAGCAGACCCGGTTCTAGCGGGGGTTTCTACGAGCAGTACTTC

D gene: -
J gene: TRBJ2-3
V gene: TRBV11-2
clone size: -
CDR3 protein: CASSSVGVSTDTQYF
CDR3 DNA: TGTGCCAGCAGCTCGGTGGGGGTTAGCACAGATACGCAGTATTTT

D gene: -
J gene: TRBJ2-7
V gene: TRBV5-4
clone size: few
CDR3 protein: CASSEGLNYEQYF
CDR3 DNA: TGTGCCAGCAGCGAGGGACTGAACTACGAGCAGTACTTC

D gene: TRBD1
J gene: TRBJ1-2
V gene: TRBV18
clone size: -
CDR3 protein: CASSPGDRSYGYTF
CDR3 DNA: TGTGCCAGCTCACCAGGGGACAGGAGCTATGGCTACACCTTC

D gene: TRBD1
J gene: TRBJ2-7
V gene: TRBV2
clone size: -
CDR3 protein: CASRGQRYEQYF
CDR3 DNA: TGTGCCAGCAGGGGACAGAGATACGAGCAGTACTTC

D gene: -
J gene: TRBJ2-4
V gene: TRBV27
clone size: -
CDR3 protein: CASSLGGGLAKNIQYF
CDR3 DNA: TGTGCCAGCAGTTTAGGGGGCGGGTTAGCCAAAAACATTCAGTACTTC

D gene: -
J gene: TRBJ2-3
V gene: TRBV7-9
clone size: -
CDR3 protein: CASSPARGSSTDTQYF
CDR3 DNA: TGTGCCAGCAGCCCCGCCAGAGGAAGCAGCACAGATACGCAGTATTTT

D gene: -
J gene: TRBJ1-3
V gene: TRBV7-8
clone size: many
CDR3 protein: CASSLGNRRPKAGLSGNTIYF
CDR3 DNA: TGTGCCAGCAGCTTAGGAAACCGACGACCCAAAGCAGGGCTCTCTGGAAACACCATATATTTT

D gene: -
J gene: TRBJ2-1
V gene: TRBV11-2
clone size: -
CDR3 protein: CASSLRQRVHTYNEQFF
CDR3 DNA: TGTGCCAGCAGCTTACGGCAGCGTGTCCACACCTACAATGAGCAGTTCTTC

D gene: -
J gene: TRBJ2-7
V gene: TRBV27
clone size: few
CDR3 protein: CASSQNYEQYF
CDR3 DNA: TGTGCCAGCAGTCAGAACTACGAGCAGTACTTC

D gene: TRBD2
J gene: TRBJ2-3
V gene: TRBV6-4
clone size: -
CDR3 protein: CASRSGRAADTQYF
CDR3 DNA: TGTGCCAGCAGGAGCGGGAGGGCCGCAGATACGCAGTATTTT

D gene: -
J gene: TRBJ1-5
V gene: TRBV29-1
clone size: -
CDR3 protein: CSVWDSTEGQPQHF
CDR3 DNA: TGCAGCGTTTGGGACTCCACGGAGGGCCAGCCCCAGCATTTT

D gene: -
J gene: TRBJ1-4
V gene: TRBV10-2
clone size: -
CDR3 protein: CASSLRGLKLFF
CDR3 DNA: TGCGCCAGCAGTCTCCGAGGCCTAAAACTGTTTTTT

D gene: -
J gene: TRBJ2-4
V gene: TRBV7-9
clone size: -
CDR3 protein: CASSHAGQGVKNIQYF
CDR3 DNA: TGTGCCAGCAGCCACGCTGGGCAGGGCGTCAAAAACATTCAGTACTTC